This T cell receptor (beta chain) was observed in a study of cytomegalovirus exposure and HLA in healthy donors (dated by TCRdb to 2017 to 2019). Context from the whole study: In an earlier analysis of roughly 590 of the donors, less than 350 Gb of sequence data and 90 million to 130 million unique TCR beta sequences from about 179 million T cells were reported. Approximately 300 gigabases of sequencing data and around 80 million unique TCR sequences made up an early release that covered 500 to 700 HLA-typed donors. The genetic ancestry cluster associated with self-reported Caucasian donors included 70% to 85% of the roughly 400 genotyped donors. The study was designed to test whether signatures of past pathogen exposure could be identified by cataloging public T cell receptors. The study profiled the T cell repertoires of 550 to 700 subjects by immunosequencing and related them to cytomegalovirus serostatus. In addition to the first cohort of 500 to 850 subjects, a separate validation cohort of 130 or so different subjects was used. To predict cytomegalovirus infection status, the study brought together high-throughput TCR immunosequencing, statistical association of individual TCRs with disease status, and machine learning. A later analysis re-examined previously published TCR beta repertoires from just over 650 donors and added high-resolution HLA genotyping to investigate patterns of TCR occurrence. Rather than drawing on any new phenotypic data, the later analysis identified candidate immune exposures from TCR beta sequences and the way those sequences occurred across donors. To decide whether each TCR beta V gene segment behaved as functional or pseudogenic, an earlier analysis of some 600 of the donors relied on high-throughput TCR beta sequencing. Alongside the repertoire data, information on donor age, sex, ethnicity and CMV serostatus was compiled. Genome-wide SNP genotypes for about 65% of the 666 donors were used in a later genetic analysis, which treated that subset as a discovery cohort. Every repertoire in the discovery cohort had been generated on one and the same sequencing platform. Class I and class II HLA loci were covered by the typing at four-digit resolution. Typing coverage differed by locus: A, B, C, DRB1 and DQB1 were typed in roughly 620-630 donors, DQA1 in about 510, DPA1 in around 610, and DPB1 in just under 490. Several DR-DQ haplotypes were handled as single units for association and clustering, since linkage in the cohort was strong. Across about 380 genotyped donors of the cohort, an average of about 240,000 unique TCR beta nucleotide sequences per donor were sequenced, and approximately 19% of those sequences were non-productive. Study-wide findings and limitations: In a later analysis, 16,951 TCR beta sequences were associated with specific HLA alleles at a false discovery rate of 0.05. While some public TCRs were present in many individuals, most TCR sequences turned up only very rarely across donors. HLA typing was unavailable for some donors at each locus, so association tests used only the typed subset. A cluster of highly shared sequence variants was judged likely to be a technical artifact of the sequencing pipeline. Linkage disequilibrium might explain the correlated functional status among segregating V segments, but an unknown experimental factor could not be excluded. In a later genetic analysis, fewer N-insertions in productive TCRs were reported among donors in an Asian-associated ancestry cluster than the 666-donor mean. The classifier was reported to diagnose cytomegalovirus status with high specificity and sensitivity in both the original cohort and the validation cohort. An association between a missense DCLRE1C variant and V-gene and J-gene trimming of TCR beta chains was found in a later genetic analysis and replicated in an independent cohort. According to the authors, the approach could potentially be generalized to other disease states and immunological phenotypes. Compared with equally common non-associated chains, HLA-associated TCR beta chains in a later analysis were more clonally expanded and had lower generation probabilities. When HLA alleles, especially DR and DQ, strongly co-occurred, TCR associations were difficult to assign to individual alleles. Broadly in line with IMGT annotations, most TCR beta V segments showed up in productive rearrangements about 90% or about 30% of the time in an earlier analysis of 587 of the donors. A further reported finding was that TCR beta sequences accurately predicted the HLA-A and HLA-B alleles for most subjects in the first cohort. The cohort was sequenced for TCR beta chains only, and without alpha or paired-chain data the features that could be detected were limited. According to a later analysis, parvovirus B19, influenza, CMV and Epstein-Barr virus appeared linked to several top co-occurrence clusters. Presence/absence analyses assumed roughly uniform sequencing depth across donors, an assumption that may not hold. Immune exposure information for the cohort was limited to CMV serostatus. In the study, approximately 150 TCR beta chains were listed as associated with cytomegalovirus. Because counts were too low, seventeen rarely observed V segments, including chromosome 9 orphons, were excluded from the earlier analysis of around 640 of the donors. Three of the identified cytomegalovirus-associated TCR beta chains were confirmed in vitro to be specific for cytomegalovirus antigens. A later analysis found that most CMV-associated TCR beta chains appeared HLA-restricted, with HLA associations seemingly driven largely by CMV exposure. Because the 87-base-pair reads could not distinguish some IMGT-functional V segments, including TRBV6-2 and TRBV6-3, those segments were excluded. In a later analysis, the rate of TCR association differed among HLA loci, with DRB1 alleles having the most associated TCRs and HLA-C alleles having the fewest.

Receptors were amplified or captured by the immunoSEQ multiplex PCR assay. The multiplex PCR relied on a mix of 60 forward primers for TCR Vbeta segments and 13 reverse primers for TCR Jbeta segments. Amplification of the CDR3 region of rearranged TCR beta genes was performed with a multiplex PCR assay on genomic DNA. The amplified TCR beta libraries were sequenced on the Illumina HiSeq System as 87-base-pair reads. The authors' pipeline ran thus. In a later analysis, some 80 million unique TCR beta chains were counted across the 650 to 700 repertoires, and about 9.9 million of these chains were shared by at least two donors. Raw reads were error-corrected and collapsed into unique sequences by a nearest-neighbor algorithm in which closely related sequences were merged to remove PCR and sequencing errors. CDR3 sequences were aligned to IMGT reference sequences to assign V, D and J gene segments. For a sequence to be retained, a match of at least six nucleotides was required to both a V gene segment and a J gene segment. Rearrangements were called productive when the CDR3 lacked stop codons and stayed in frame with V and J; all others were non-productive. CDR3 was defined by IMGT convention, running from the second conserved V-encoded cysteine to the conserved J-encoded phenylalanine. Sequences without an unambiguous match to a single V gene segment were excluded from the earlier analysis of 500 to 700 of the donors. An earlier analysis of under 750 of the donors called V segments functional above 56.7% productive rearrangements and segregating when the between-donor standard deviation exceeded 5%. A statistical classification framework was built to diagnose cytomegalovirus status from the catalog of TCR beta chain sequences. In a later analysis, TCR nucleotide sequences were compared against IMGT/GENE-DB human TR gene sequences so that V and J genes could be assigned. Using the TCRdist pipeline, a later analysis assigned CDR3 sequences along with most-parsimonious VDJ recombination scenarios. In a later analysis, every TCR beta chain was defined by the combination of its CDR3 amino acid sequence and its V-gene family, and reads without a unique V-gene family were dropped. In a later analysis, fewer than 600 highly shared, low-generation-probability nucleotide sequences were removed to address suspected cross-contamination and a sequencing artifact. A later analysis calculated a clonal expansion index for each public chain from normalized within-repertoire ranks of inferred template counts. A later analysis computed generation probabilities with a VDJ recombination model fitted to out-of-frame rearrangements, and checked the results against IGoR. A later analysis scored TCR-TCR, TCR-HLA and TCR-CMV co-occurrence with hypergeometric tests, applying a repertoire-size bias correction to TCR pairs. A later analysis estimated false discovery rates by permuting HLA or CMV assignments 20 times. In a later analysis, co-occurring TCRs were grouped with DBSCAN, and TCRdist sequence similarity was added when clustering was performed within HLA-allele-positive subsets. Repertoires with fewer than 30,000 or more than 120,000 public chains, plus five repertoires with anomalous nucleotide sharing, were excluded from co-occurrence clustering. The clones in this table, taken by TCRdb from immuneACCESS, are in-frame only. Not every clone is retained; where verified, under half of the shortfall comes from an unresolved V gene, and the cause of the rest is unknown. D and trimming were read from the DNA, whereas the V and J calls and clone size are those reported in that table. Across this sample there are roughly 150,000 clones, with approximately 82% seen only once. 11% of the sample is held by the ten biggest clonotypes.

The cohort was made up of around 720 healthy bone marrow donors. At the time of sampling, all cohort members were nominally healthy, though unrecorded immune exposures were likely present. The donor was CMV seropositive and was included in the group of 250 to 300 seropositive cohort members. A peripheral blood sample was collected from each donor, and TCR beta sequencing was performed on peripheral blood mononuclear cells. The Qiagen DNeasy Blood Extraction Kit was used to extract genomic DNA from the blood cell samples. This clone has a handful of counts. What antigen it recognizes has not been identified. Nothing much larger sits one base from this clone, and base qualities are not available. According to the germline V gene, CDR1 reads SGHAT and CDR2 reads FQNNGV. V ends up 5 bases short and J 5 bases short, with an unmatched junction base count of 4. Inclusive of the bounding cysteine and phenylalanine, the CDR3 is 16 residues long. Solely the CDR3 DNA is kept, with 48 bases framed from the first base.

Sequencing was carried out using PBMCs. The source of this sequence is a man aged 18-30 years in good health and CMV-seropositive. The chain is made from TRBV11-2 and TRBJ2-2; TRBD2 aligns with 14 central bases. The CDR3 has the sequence CASSPGLAGVTGELFF. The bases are TGTGCCAGCAGCCCGGGACTAGCGGGAGTGACCGGGGAGCTGTTTTTT.